Shown below are 9 T cell receptor beta chains from a single sample sequenced in a study of T cells after posttransplantation cyclophosphamide. The protocol was immunoSEQ multiplex PCR, while the TCRdb copy is restricted to in-frame clones and leaves out a portion. Of 15,000 to 19,000 clones listed, 80% to 85% are singletons. Controls had myeloablative marrow grafts with methotrexate and calcineurin inhibitor, sampled at 1 year. The sample in question was PBMCs, obtained approximately 390 days after allogeneic stem cell transplant with calcineurin inhibitor and methotrexate. These receptors were taken from a male patient under 35 who received an allogeneic stem cell transplant from a related donor, was CMV-positive, and had no GVHD. The graft donor may have given rise to some T cells.

The gene calls are TRBV11-1 and TRBJ2-7, with TRBD2 as a possible D gene (6 bases). CDR1 is SGHAT, CDR2 FQDESV, per germline (reference sequence). This CDR3 contains 15 residues. V lost 3 bases to trimming and J lost 2 bases, with 14 bases between them. CDR3 DNA: TGTGCCAGCAGCTTTTCCCGGGACTGGGCCTACGAGCAGTACTTC. Encoded protein: CASSFSRDWAYEQYF.

The J gene is TRBJ1-1, the V gene TRBV9; no firm D call. The CDR3 totals 16 residues. V was pared by 0 bases and J by 0 bases, with 12 bases between. Per germline, CDR1 SGDLS and CDR2 YYNGEE. The CDR3 loop reads CASSVEMADLNTEAFF. The CDR3 DNA is TGTGCCAGCAGCGTAGAGATGGCAGATTTGAACACTGAAGCTTTCTTT.

The J gene is TRBJ2-1, the V gene TRBV6-1; 8 nucleotides align to TRBD2. Per the germline V gene, CDR1 is MNHNS and CDR2 is SASEGT. This CDR3 spans 15 amino acids. Trimming at V came to 7 bases and at J to 9 bases, leaving 14 bases not matched to a gene. CDR3 nucleotide sequence: TGTGCCAGCACCTTGGCCAGCGGGAGTTCGAGTGAGCAGTTCTTC. This gives the protein CASTLASGSSSEQFF.

This chain uses TRBV18 with TRBJ2-7; TRBD1 aligns across 10 bases. CDR1 and CDR2 (germline): KGHSH, LQKENI. The junction had 6 bases not matched to a gene; V was cut back by 2 bases and J by 2 bases. This CDR3 region has 16 residues. The CDR3 nucleotides read TGTGCCAGCTCACCAAGGACAGGGGGGGCCCCCTACGAGCAGTACTTC. This translates into CASSPRTGGAPYEQYF.

CDR3 nucleotides: TGTGCCAGCAGCCCATCCTGGACTAGCGGGCCTGGTGGGCAAGAGACCCAGTACTTC. Protein sequence: CASSPSWTSGPGGQETQYF. The chain uses TRBV4-2 and TRBJ2-5; 11 positions agree with TRBD2. Losses at the gene ends were 4 bases for V and 2 bases for J; bases not matched to a gene: 15. Per the germline V gene, CDR1 is LGHNA and CDR2 is YNFKEQ. This CDR3 has 19 residues.

This chain uses TRBV5-1 with TRBJ1-3; D gene uncertain. The CDR3 covers 13 residues. Germline V CDR1 and CDR2: SGHRS, YFSETQ. V shed 0 bases and J shed 4 bases, with 5 bases lying between them. The CDR3 DNA sequence: TGCGCCAGCAGCTTGGGTCCGGGAAACACCATATATTTT. Translated, it gives CASSLGPGNTIYF.

This chain uses TRBV7-3 with TRBJ2-3, with a weak D call TRBD2 (6 bases). The CDR3 sequence is 14 residues long. The V end lost 5 bases, the J end lost 3 bases, and 12 bases lay between the germline ends. Germline CDR1 SGHTA, CDR2 FQGTGA. CDR3 bases: TGTGCCAGCAGCCCGATAGGACTAACAGATACGCAGTATTTT. It specifies CASSPIGLTDTQYF.

The J gene is TRBJ2-1, the V gene TRBV5-1; D is unclear. V was pared by 1 base and J by 4 bases, with 6 bases between. This CDR3 spans 13 amino acids. Germline CDR1 is SGHRS and CDR2 is YFSETQ. CDR3 coding DNA: TGCGCCAGCAGCTTGACACCTTACAATGAGCAGTTCTTC. It yields the protein CASSLTPYNEQFF.

The rearrangement uses TRBV9 and TRBJ1-5; 7 positions agree with TRBD1. CDR1 and CDR2 (germline): SGDLS, YYNGEE. Trimming removed 0 bases from V and 4 bases from J; junction bases left unmatched: 4. The CDR3 is 15 residues long. The CDR3 coding sequence is TGTGCCAGCAGCGTAGGGGGGACAGCTAATCAGCCCCAGCATTTT. It is translated as CASSVGGTANQPQHF.